This T cell receptor (beta chain) stems from a study of T cell responses to AZD1222 COVID-19 vaccine. Study background: Pooled together were second doses at about 4 or about 12 weeks. Study observations and caveats: Seropositive AZD1222 recipients at baseline numbered only 5 or 6. Repertoires were collected only later (after the peak T cell response had occurred).

The germline CDR1 and CDR2 sequences are SGHDT and YYEEEE. This CDR3 contains 13 residues. The junction had 3 bases not matched to a gene; V was cut back by 5 bases and J by 4 bases. The method was immunoSEQ multiplex PCR; TCRdb's version includes in-frame clones alone and lacks a portion of them. The sample lists about 110,000 clones, roughly 82% occurring once. Worth noting for this clone: Antigen: not known.

The source is an adult in good health. This specimen was peripheral blood, taken on day 0 of AZD1222 vaccination. V and J are TRBV5-6 and TRBJ2-3; 8 bases align to TRBD1. CDR3 nucleotides: TGTGCCAGCAGACAGACAGGGGCAGATACGCAGTATTTT. It is translated as CASRQTGADTQYF.